This T cell receptor (beta chain) was captured by sequencing in a study of T cell responses to AZD1222 COVID-19 vaccine. The analysis combined second doses at about 4 or about 12 weeks. On this clone itself: Its antigen is unknown.

General study findings and limits: Reportedly, close to half of spike-specific TCRs are directed against unmutated variant regions. Clonal diversity may have been underestimated, and the donors were mostly white British, with more females than males. Vaccination with two AZD1222 doses was followed by a rise in Spike-specific TCR breadth and depth.

Clones were sequenced by immunoSEQ multiplex PCR, and TCRdb holds only the in-frame ones, with some missing. Seen here are some 79,000 clones, approximately 83% observed once, and the top ten hold 9.5% to 13%. This CDR3 region has 15 residues. Germline V CDR1 and CDR2: SGHAT, FQNNGV. J gave up 4 bases and V 4 bases, and 3 bases lay outside the gene matches. The chain couples TRBV11-2 to TRBJ2-1; 11 bases are a match to TRBD2. The material was peripheral blood, obtained 28 days after the second AZD1222 dose. The source of this sequence is an adult who received the AZD1222 COVID-19 vaccine. The CDR3 protein is CASSSLAGGYNEQFF. For the CDR3, the DNA is TGTGCCAGCAGCTCCTTAGCGGGAGGGTACAATGAGCAGTTCTTC.